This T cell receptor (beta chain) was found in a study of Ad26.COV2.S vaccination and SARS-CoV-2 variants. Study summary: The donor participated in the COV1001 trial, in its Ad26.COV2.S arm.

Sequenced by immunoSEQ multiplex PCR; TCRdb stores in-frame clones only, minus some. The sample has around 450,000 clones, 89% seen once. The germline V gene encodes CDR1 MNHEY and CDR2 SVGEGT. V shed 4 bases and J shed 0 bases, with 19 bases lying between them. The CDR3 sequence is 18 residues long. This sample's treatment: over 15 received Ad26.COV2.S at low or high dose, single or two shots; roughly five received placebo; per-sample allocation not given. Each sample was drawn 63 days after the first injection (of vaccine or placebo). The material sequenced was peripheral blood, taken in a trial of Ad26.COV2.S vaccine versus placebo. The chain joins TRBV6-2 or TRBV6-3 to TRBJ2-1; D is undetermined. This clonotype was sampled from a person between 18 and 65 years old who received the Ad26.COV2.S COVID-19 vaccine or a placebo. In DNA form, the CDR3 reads TGTGCCAGCAGTTTTCCTTTGGGGTCCCGAAGCTCCTACAATGAGCAGTTCTTC. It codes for CASSFPLGSRSSYNEQFF.